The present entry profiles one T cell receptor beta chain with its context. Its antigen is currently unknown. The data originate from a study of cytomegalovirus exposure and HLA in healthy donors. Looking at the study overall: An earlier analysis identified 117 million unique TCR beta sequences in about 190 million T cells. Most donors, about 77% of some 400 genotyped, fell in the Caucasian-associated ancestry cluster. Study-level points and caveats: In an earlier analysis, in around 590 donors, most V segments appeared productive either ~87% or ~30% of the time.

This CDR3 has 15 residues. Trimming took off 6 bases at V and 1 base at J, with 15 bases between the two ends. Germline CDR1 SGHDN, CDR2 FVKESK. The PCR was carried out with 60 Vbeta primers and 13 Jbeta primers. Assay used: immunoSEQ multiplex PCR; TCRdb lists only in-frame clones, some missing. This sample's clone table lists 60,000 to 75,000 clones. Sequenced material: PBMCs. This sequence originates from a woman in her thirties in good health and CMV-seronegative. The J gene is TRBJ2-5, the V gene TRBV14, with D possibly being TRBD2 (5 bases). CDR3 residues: CASSHIGGGQETQYF. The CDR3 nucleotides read TGTGCCAGCAGTCATATCGGAGGAGGCCAAGAGACCCAGTACTTC.